The text below deals with one T cell receptor (beta chain). Its antigen is currently not known. No quality values exist for individual bases; no much larger clone is one base distant. TCR beta CDR3 regions were amplified from RNA transcripts. The first round of RT-PCR for the TCR CDR3 was performed with the HTBI primer set and the Qiagen OneStep RT-PCR kit. The libraries were constructed in a second round of multiplex PCR and then size-selected and purified. Libraries were sequenced paired-end with 100 bp reads on an Illumina HiSeq2000. On the authors' methods: Raw data were processed with SOAPnuke, discarding reads with adapters, uncalled bases, mean Phred below 15, or no exact constant-primer or identifier match. High-quality paired reads were merged with COPE v1.2.5, and unique nucleotide sequences were defined as clonotypes. MiTCR v1.1 was used to align the clonotypes against IMGT TRBV, TRBD and TRBJ reference segments. The analysis included only V-J combinations with a frequency above 0.0001, which together covered more than 98% of the repertoires. A TCS score was defined as the ratio of F50 (clonal expansion) to E x V (chaos), with BLOSUM62-based TCRdist applied between CDR3 peptides within each V-J. Welch's t-statistics and random forest reduced around 520 V-J features to 13, which were used in a naive Bayes classifier (R e1071). The Morisita-Horn index was used to measure how similar the thyroid and blood repertoires were. TCRdb trimmed public reads at Q25 via fastp, called clones via MiXCR and kept in-frame beta chains. Rows merge per CDR3 protein into single entries with the most common DNA and genes. The authors' filters were not applied to this entry. Recorded for this sample are 700,000 to 950,000 distinct CDR3 sequences; about 35% of them occurred a single time. Approximately 31% of the sample is taken by the ten largest.

Graves' hyperthyroidism was defined as stable when no progression to ophthalmopathy occurred over 18 months of follow-up. Hyperthyroidism patients were aged 18 to 65 years and newly diagnosed, with disease duration of less than 2 months. Exclusion was applied to patients with uncontrolled infections, other autoimmune diseases, pregnancy or lactation. Clinical symptoms, serum thyroxine and TRAb, thyroid ultrasound, and orbital computed tomography formed the basis for the diagnoses. Ficoll-Paque density gradient centrifugation was used to isolate PBMCs from around 10 ml of fresh peripheral blood. Total RNA was extracted with Trizol reagent, and quality was checked on an Agilent 2100 Bioanalyzer. Taken from cysteine to phenylalanine, the CDR3 has 14 residues. Only CDR3 DNA is held: 42 bases, read in frame from base 1. Trimming at the junction amounts to 3 bases on V and 4 bases on J, and the germline ends lie 12 bases apart. CDR1 and CDR2, looked up from the germline V gene, are SGHTA and FQGNSA.

The sample belongs to a study of T cells in Graves' hyperthyroidism and ophthalmopathy (dated by TCRdb to between 2019 and 2020). Study-wide context: Peripheral blood samples were taken at initial diagnosis, before any treatment was given. Prospective prediction of ophthalmopathy was tested in an independent validation cohort consisting of roughly 19 hyperthyroidism patients and 17 patients who later progressed to ophthalmopathy. Thyroid tissue and blood T-cell repertoires from over 5 Graves' hyperthyroidism patients were also compared in the study. The 85 to 100 discovery patients were randomly split 7:3 into training and test sets. Once sampling was done, hyperthyroidism patients were given methimazole at a starting dose of 30 mg daily, whereas ophthalmopathy patients were given high-dose intravenous methylprednisolone. To identify TCR V-J signatures that set the groups apart, the researchers used a discovery cohort of about a hundred patients, made up of 43 with Graves' ophthalmopathy and approximately 57 with stable Graves' hyperthyroidism. The paper reports TCR Vbeta CDR3 sequencing of approximately 140 peripheral blood samples: fewer than 50 ophthalmopathy, under 80 hyperthyroidism and 17 progressor patients.

Summary of the overall study and its limitations: During validation, the model predicted progression to ophthalmopathy a median of roughly 7.1 months ahead of onset, with 60% to 71% sensitivity and 72.22% specificity. Most expanded thyroid clonotypes (frequency above 0.001) were also detected in blood, suggesting blood repertoires may reflect thyroid immune responses. No statistical method was used to set the sample size in advance, and investigators knew the group allocation. Ophthalmopathy was separated from stable hyperthyroidism by a 13 V-J signature model, with about 86% sensitivity and just over 81% specificity obtained in cross-validation and 80%/75% obtained in testing.

The sequence was obtained from a middle-aged woman with Graves' hyperthyroidism. Sequenced sample: blood. The chain is assembled from TRBV7-2 and TRBJ1-1; the D gene is unclear. The CDR3 sequence is CASSFYPRGTEAFF. The nucleotide sequence reads as follows: TGTGCCAGCAGCTTTTACCCCCGCGGCACTGAAGCTTTCTTT.